These 6 T cell receptor beta chains came from one sample sequenced in a study of T cell responses to AZD1222 COVID-19 vaccine. Profiling relied on immunoSEQ multiplex PCR, and the TCRdb table lists in-frame clones only, not all of them. The sample contains about 140,000 clones, about 90% of which appear only once. Sequencing used peripheral blood, obtained on day 0 of AZD1222 vaccination. Receptors were obtained from an adult in good health.

The chain combines TRBV18 with TRBJ2-1; D is undetermined. This CDR3 has 13 residues. Looked up from germline, CDR1 is KGHSH and CDR2 is LQKENI. Trimming cost V 1 base and J 6 bases, with 7 bases left between them. CDR3 sequence: CASSPLSPNEQFF. CDR3 in DNA: TGTGCCAGCTCACCACTAAGTCCCAATGAGCAGTTCTTC.

The chain combines TRBV28 with TRBJ2-5; perhaps TRBD2 as D (5 bases). V was pared by 6 bases and J by 5 bases, with 19 bases between. The CDR3 loop spans 15 amino acids. CDR1 is MDHEN and CDR2 is SYDVKM in the germline V gene. For the CDR3, the DNA is TGTGCCAGCAGCCCGCGAGGGCAGGTAGGCGAGACCCAGTACTTC. This encodes CASSPRGQVGETQYF.

This clone was seen only once. The sample contains more than one DNA sequence encoding this CDR3. The V gene is TRBV9, the J gene TRBJ1-2; D uncertain. V dropped 0 bases and J dropped 8 bases, with 8 bases sitting between them. The CDR3 covers 12 residues. Per the germline V gene, CDR1 is SGDLS and CDR2 is YYNGEE. For the CDR3, the DNA is TGTGCCAGCAGCGTAGTCGGTGGCGGCTACACCTTC. This translates into CASSVVGGGYTF.

The rearrangement uses TRBV18 and TRBJ1-2; the D gene is possibly TRBD1 (5 bases). This CDR3 is built from 15 residues. Trimming removed 1 base at V and 7 bases at J, with 16 bases between. The V gene's germline CDR1 is KGHSH and CDR2 LQKENI. The CDR3 region has the DNA TGTGCCAGCTCACCACGCAAAGGAGGGGAAAGTGGCTACACCTTC. Residues: CASSPRKGGESGYTF.

The gene calls are TRBV5-1 and TRBJ2-3; TRBD1 matches at 9 bases. The germline CDR1 and CDR2 sequences are SGHRS and YFSETQ. V trimming: 0 bases; J trimming: 10 bases; junction bases outside the gene matches: 9. CDR3 length equals 15 residues. The CDR3 DNA is TGCGCCAGCAGCTTGGATCCAGGACAGGGGTTGGCGCAGTATTTT. Encoded protein: CASSLDPGQGLAQYF.

The chain has TRBV7-6 and TRBJ2-2; 8 bases are shared with TRBD2. CDR1 is SGHVS and CDR2 is FNYEAQ in the germline V gene. The CDR3 is 16 amino acids. V lost 1 base to trimming and J lost 1 base; unmatched junction nucleotides: 2. This CDR3 is CASSLEAGENTGELFF. DNA for the CDR3: TGTGCCAGCAGCTTAGAAGCGGGAGAGAACACCGGGGAGCTGTTTTTT.